The 4 T cell receptor beta chains below were found in one sample sequenced in a study of T cell responses to AZD1222 COVID-19 vaccine. Sequencing was performed with immunoSEQ multiplex PCR; in TCRdb, only in-frame clones are kept and a portion is missing. The sample includes approximately 89,000 clones, 85% to 95% of them seen just once. This sample comprised peripheral blood, obtained 28 days after the second AZD1222 dose. These receptor sequences come from an adult who received the AZD1222 COVID-19 vaccine.

CDR3 sequence (DNA): TGTGCCTGGAGTGTAGCCGGGATCTATGGCTACACCTTC. This gives the protein CAWSVAGIYGYTF. The rearrangement joins TRBV30 to TRBJ1-2, with D unclear. Looked up from germline, CDR1 is GTSNPN and CDR2 is SVGIG (reference sequence). With 0 bases removed from V and 4 bases from J, the gap between germline ends came to 9 bases. This CDR3 region has 13 residues.

This chain links TRBV19 with TRBJ1-5; D is unresolved. The CDR3 is 12 residues long. Germline CDR1 is LNHDA and CDR2 is SQIVND (reference sequence). Trimming cost V 1 base and J 9 bases, with 7 bases left between them. In nucleotides, the CDR3 is TGTGCCAGTAGTATAGGCCCGGCGCCCCAGCATTTT. Translated, it gives CASSIGPAPQHF.

The gene calls are TRBV10-2 and TRBJ2-3; D remains ambiguous. CDR3 length equals 13 residues. Germline values: CDR1 WSHSY, CDR2 SAAADI. V was clipped by 6 bases and J by 2 bases, with 9 bases between them. The CDR3 sequence is CASREPNTDTQYF. In nucleotides, the CDR3 is TGCGCCAGCAGGGAGCCTAACACAGATACGCAGTATTTT.

The chain is built from TRBV19 and TRBJ2-1; D is undetermined. Germline V lookup: CDR1 LNHDA, CDR2 SQIVND (reference sequence). V was trimmed by 0 bases and J by 6 bases, leaving 12 bases between them. The CDR3 totals 15 residues. CDR3 residues: CASSIDLTSSNEQFF. In DNA, the CDR3 is TGTGCCAGTAGTATAGATCTCACAAGCTCCAATGAGCAGTTCTTC.